This passage covers 11 T cell receptor beta chains from one sample sequenced in a study of a mutant IDH1 vaccine in newly diagnosed glioma. These receptors lack a known antigen. Assay: immunoSEQ multiplex PCR; the TCRdb copy retains only in-frame clones and omits some. The table shows some 56,000 clones, with 75% occurring only once. Time point given: week 47, end of study. Every vaccine dose comprised 300 ug of mutant IDH1 20-mer peptide plus topical imiquimod. The sequences come from PBMCs, collected from a glioma patient whose treatment included an IDH1 peptide vaccine. The origin of the receptors is a man aged 50 or older with glioma.

V usage is TRBV6-6 and J usage is TRBJ2-2; TRBD1 is a possible D gene (7 bases). Germline V gene lookup returns CDR1 MNHNY and CDR2 SVGAGI (reference sequence). The length of the CDR3 is 16 residues. V lost 2 bases, J lost 6 bases, and 16 bases lay in between. The CDR3 protein is CASSYDGGGASGELFF. The CDR3 nucleotides read TGTGCCAGCAGTTACGACGGAGGGGGCGCTTCCGGGGAGCTGTTTTTT.

The chain links TRBV4-1 to TRBJ2-5; 10 bases align to TRBD2. Germline values: CDR1 MGHRA, CDR2 YSYEKL. This CDR3 is built from 16 residues. The V segment lost 3 bases and the J segment 8 bases; nucleotides outside the gene matches: 12. The CDR3 nucleotides read TGCGCCAGCAGCCAGTTCTCAGGAGCGGGGGGGAATACCCAGTACTTC. Amino acids: CASSQFSGAGGNTQYF.

The rearrangement uses TRBV5-6 and TRBJ2-7, with TRBD2 matching 9 bases. Unmatched junction bases numbered 11, after V lost 5 bases and J lost 5 bases. The germline V gene has CDR1 SGHDT and CDR2 YYEEEE. There are 15 residues in the CDR3. CDR3 loop: CASRQTSGSKDEQYF. CDR3 coding DNA: TGTGCCAGCAGGCAAACTAGCGGGTCTAAGGACGAGCAGTACTTC.

The chain uses TRBV28 and TRBJ2-1, with 15 positions matching TRBD2. V gave up 6 bases and J gave up 4 bases; unmatched junction bases: 13. The CDR3 is 19 residues long. Germline assignment: CDR1 MDHEN and CDR2 SYDVKM. CDR3 residues: CASSRGLAGGPLFYNEQFF. For the CDR3, the DNA is TGTGCCAGCAGCCGGGGACTAGCGGGGGGCCCCCTCTTTTACAATGAGCAGTTCTTC.

The chain uses TRBV7-9 and TRBJ2-5; 12 positions match TRBD1. The CDR3 sequence is 17 residues long. Germline CDR1 reads SEHNR; CDR2 reads FQNEAQ (reference sequence). V was pared by 6 bases and J by 3 bases, with 11 bases of the junction left unmatched. The CDR3 here is CASSYRGDRGREETQYF. DNA for the CDR3: TGTGCCAGCAGTTACCGGGGGGACAGGGGGCGCGAAGAGACCCAGTACTTC. The full variable domain, rest sourced from reference TRBV7-9 and TRBJ2-5, is DTGVSQNPRHKITKRGQNVTFRCDPISEHNRLYWYRQTLGQGPEFLTYFQNEAQLEKSRLLSDRFSAERPKGSFSTLEIQRTEQGDSAMYLCASSYRGDRGREETQYFGPGTRLLVL.

The V gene is TRBV7-2, the J gene TRBJ2-7, with D possibly matching TRBD2 (5 bases). V shed 5 bases and J shed 7 bases, with 9 bases lying between them. Germline CDR1 is SGHTA and CDR2 is FQGNSA. This CDR3 is built from 11 residues. The CDR3 DNA follows: TGTGCCAGCAGCCGGGCGGGTGAGCAGTACTTC. This codes for CASSRAGEQYF.

The chain has TRBV5-5 and TRBJ2-5; TRBD1 matches 8 bases. V shed 2 bases, J shed 2 bases, and the junction held 8 bases outside the gene matches. The CDR3 extends over 16 amino acids. CDR1 and CDR2 (germline): SGHKS, YYEKEE (reference sequence). The CDR3 region is CASSFAKGQAQETQYF. In DNA form, the CDR3 reads TGTGCCAGCAGCTTCGCAAAGGGACAGGCTCAAGAGACCCAGTACTTC.

The genes are TRBV4-2 and TRBJ2-5, with a weak D call TRBD1 (5 bases). Trimming shortened V by 4 bases and J by 2 bases, and 17 bases separated the two germline ends. The CDR3 has 16 residues. Per the germline V gene, CDR1 is LGHNA and CDR2 is YNFKEQ. CDR3 in amino acids: CASSLAPQGIQETQYF. The DNA of the CDR3 is TGTGCCAGCAGCCTAGCCCCGCAGGGTATACAAGAGACCCAGTACTTC.

The rearrangement links TRBV7-3 to TRBJ1-1; D gene ambiguous. Germline loops: CDR1 SGHTA, CDR2 FQGTGA. Trimming pared 5 bases from V and 4 bases from J, leaving 14 bases between. CDR3 length equals 14 residues. CDR3 DNA: TGTGCCAGCAGCCTACGACCTTCGGGCACTGAAGCTTTCTTT. It translates to CASSLRPSGTEAFF.

The chain couples TRBV4-1 to TRBJ2-7; 9 nucleotides line up with TRBD1. There are 13 residues in the CDR3. Germline V gene sequence: CDR1 MGHRA, CDR2 YSYEKL. V was pared by 5 bases and J by 4 bases, with 3 bases of the junction left unmatched. Here the CDR3 reads CASSWDREYEQYF. DNA of the CDR3: TGCGCCAGCAGCTGGGACAGGGAGTACGAGCAGTACTTC.

The chain links TRBV12-1 to TRBJ2-3; the table's D call of TRBD2 was not tested on the DNA. TRBV12-1 is a pseudogene. The CDR3 length is 15 residues. The CDR3, as DNA: TGTGCCAGCAGCTCACCGACTAGCGTCACAGATACGCAGTATTTT. It is translated as CASSSPTSVTDTQYF.